The T cell receptor beta chain under discussion was sequenced for a study of cytomegalovirus exposure and HLA in healthy donors. General study points: CMV serostatus was the only recorded immune exposure for donors. What a later analysis reportedly showed was that an Asian-associated ancestry cluster had fewer N-insertions than the roughly 670-donor mean.

13 Jbeta primers and 60 Vbeta primers were used for the PCR. Some clones are missing from TCRdb's copy, which holds only in-frame ones; the method was immunoSEQ multiplex PCR. The table includes roughly 170,000 clones, 60% to 85% detected once. Trimming left V 6 bases short and J 8 bases short, with 20 bases between. The germline V gene encodes CDR1 SGHAT and CDR2 FQNNGV. The CDR3 sequence is 15 residues long. Notes on this clone: The antigen remains unidentified.

Specimen: PBMCs. J is TRBJ2-1 and V is TRBV11-2; D might be TRBD2 (6 bases). The TCR originated in a female donor in good health and CMV-seronegative. The CDR3 spells CASSSEAGSWYEQFF. The CDR3 region has the DNA TGTGCCAGCAGTTCCGAGGCGGGAAGTTGGTATGAGCAGTTCTTC.